This T cell receptor beta chain was found in a study of blood T cell repertoires in COVID-19. Study information: The United States, Italy and Spain were the sources of the acute and convalescent COVID-19 samples. PBMCs, B-cell-depleted T cells, or T cells provided the cDNA or gDNA that made up the material.

Per the original data handling: By means of reference gene primer amplification, nucleated cell counts were estimated. Sequenced by immunoSEQ multiplex PCR; TCRdb stores in-frame clones only, minus some. The V and J calls and clone size were taken over from that table, and D and trimming were inferred from the DNA. Among some 90,000 clones listed, nearly 90% were seen once. This CDR3 region has 14 residues. Per germline, CDR1 SGHNT and CDR2 YYREEE (reference sequence). The trim removed 4 bases at V and 5 bases at J, leaving 6 bases unmatched. V and J are TRBV5-4 and TRBJ2-5; 9 bases agree with TRBD1. The source of this sequence is a woman over 75 with active or convalescent COVID-19. Sequenced input: peripheral blood. This CDR3 is CASSVGQGRETQYF. The CDR3 nucleotides are TGTGCCAGCAGCGTGGGACAGGGAAGGGAGACCCAGTACTTC.